The rows below give T cell receptor beta chains drawn from one sample of a study of blood T cell repertoires in COVID-19. Assay: immunoSEQ multiplex PCR; the TCRdb copy retains only in-frame clones and omits some. The data show 93,000 or so clones, around nine tenths seen once. Sequences were obtained from peripheral blood. The receptors stem from a human donor in a cohort sampled during active COVID-19. Each CDR3 is given with its conserved first and last residue. D genes are given only for firm matches. Where a row states a size, it is once, few, many or the class of an expanded clone; other rows omit it.

>once|TRBD1|TRBV6-2/TRBV6-3|TRBJ1-5
CASSRATLTGGPQHF
TGTGCCAGCAGCCGCGCGACGTTAACAGGGGGGCCCCAGCATTTT
>NA|NA|TRBV6-2/TRBV6-3|TRBJ2-6
CASSRAQVLTF
TGTGCCAGCAGCCGTGCCCAGGTCCTGACTTTC
>NA|NA|TRBV18|TRBJ1-2
CASSPWGEANYGYTF
TGTGCCAGCTCACCCTGGGGCGAAGCTAACTATGGCTACACCTTC
>NA|TRBD1|TRBV10-2|TRBJ2-1
CASSPTGILNNNEQFF
TGCGCCAGCAGTCCGACAGGGATCCTAAATAACAATGAGCAGTTCTTC
>NA|NA|TRBV27|TRBJ1-6
CASINRVSYNSPLHF
TGTGCCAGCATAAACAGGGTCTCCTATAATTCACCCCTCCACTTT
>NA|TRBD2|TRBV4-1|TRBJ2-7
CASSQVGGSYEQYF
TGCGCCAGCAGCCAAGTAGGCGGGAGCTACGAGCAGTACTTC
>NA|NA|TRBV6-5|TRBJ2-7
CASSQGIELYEQYF
TGTGCCAGCAGCCAGGGGATCGAACTCTACGAGCAGTACTTC
>NA|TRBD1|TRBV7-9|TRBJ1-2
CASSLVRGTGVFDGYTF
TGTGCCAGCAGCTTAGTTAGGGGGACAGGGGTGTTTGATGGCTACACCTTC
>few|NA|TRBV28|TRBJ2-2
CASGTRRGVGTGELFF
TGTGCCAGCGGAACGCGGCGCGGGGTTGGTACCGGGGAGCTGTTTTTT
>NA|TRBD1|TRBV3-1/TRBV3-2|TRBJ1-1
CASSQGRGRTEAFF
TGTGCCAGCAGCCAGGGAAGGGGGCGGACTGAAGCTTTCTTT
>NA|TRBD2|TRBV7-9|TRBJ2-5
CASSSSGTRLQETQYF
TGTGCCAGCAGTTCCTCCGGGACTAGGCTGCAAGAGACCCAGTACTTC
>NA|NA|TRBV5-1|TRBJ1-6
CASSLQGWASPLHF
TGCGCCAGCAGCTTGCAGGGTTGGGCTTCACCCCTCCACTTT
>NA|TRBD1|TRBV9|TRBJ1-1
CASSPRTGVSFF
TGTGCCAGCAGCCCCCGGACAGGGGTGTCTTTCTTT
>NA|TRBD1|TRBV30|TRBJ1-5
CAWSVGSGGSQPQHF
TGTGCCTGGAGTGTAGGTTCAGGGGGAAGCCAGCCCCAGCATTTT
>NA|TRBD1|TRBV12-5|TRBJ2-1
CASGLETHTGTGSYNEQFF
TGTGCTAGTGGTTTGGAGACACACACCGGGACAGGCTCCTACAATGAGCAGTTCTTC
>NA|NA|TRBV7-8|TRBJ1-3
CASSAYRLPSGNTIYF
TGTGCCAGCAGCGCCTACAGGCTACCCTCTGGAAACACCATATATTTT
>NA|NA|TRBV5-4|TRBJ1-1
CASSWGHSNTEAFF
TGTGCCAGCAGCTGGGGACATTCGAACACTGAAGCTTTCTTT
>NA|TRBD2|TRBV10-3|TRBJ2-7
CATHRGVGYEQYF
TGTGCCACACATCGGGGGGTCGGCTACGAGCAGTACTTC
>NA|TRBD1|TRBV7-8|TRBJ1-4
CASSLARWTGKNEKLFF
TGTGCCAGCAGCTTAGCGCGTTGGACAGGAAAAAATGAAAAACTGTTTTTT
>NA|TRBD2|TRBV7-3|TRBJ2-5
CASSPGLAGGETQYF
TGTGCCAGCAGCCCCGGACTAGCGGGGGGGGAGACCCAGTACTTC
>once|NA|TRBV28|TRBJ2-7
CASSSYSYEQYF
TGTGCCAGCAGTTCATACAGCTACGAGCAGTACTTC
>NA|TRBD2|TRBV5-4|TRBJ2-7
CASSMGLAGMYEQYF
TGTGCCAGCAGCATGGGACTAGCGGGAATGTACGAGCAGTACTTC
>NA|NA|TRBV28|TRBJ2-1
CASSSAPNNEQFF
TGTGCCAGCAGTTCCGCCCCTAATAATGAGCAGTTCTTC
>NA|TRBD1|TRBV14|TRBJ1-2
CASSQTDRVGGYTF
TGTGCCAGCAGCCAAACCGACAGGGTTGGAGGCTACACCTTC
>few|TRBD1|TRBV28|TRBJ1-6
CASSLFGGQGVDLHF
TGTGCCAGCAGTTTATTCGGGGGACAGGGAGTAGACCTCCACTTT
>once|NA|TRBV7-2|TRBJ2-7
CASSLRVASPYEQYF
TGTGCCAGCAGCTTACGGGTAGCTTCCCCCTACGAGCAGTACTTC
>NA|TRBD1|TRBV6-6|TRBJ1-1
CASSSDRVGGTEAFF
TGTGCCAGCAGTTCGGACAGGGTTGGAGGGACTGAAGCTTTCTTT
>NA|NA|TRBV30|TRBJ1-1
CAWSTTRALQNTEAFF
TGTGCCTGGAGTACCACGCGGGCACTTCAGAACACTGAAGCTTTCTTT
>few|TRBD1|TRBV6-5|TRBJ1-2
CASIRGGQLSGYTF
TGTGCCAGCATCCGAGGGGGACAGTTAAGTGGCTACACCTTC
>NA|TRBD1|TRBV11-2|TRBJ2-7
CASSIRQGRDEQYF
TGTGCCAGCAGCATACGACAGGGACGCGACGAGCAGTACTTC
>NA|NA|TRBV7-8|TRBJ2-7
CASSLINNYEQYF
TGTGCCAGCAGCTTGATCAACAACTACGAGCAGTACTTC
>once|TRBD2|TRBV19|TRBJ2-7
CASSRGLAGAREQYF
TGTGCCAGTAGTAGGGGACTAGCGGGGGCGAGGGAGCAGTACTTC
>NA|NA|TRBV19|TRBJ1-2
CASSPDRGYTF
TGTGCCAGTAGTCCCGACAGGGGCTACACCTTC
>NA|TRBD2|TRBV4-2|TRBJ2-3
CASSQEASGSADTQYF
TGTGCCAGCAGCCAAGAGGCTAGCGGGAGCGCAGATACGCAGTATTTT
>NA|TRBD1|TRBV7-2|TRBJ2-7
CASSLAPQGAYEQYF
TGTGCCAGCAGCTTAGCGCCCCAGGGGGCCTACGAGCAGTACTTC
>NA|TRBD2|TRBV30|TRBJ2-4
CAWSGGLAGGTSKNIQYF
TGTGCCTGGAGTGGGGGACTAGCGGGAGGGACCTCCAAAAACATTCAGTACTTC
>NA|NA|TRBV7-6|TRBJ1-6
CASSRWDTSSYNSPLHF
TGTGCCAGCAGCCGCTGGGACACCAGCTCCTATAATTCACCCCTCCACTTT
>NA|TRBD1|TRBV19|TRBJ1-1
CASSMRQGRNTEAFF
TGTGCCAGTAGTATGCGACAGGGCCGGAACACTGAAGCTTTCTTT
>once|TRBD1|TRBV6-1|TRBJ1-2
CASSDRTRQGLIGYTF
TGTGCCAGCAGTGATAGAACAAGACAGGGGTTGATAGGCTACACCTTC
>NA|NA|TRBV7-2|TRBJ1-5
CASSLRGRVFSNQPQHF
TGTGCCAGCAGCTTAAGGGGCAGGGTTTTTAGCAATCAGCCCCAGCATTTT
>NA|NA|TRBV15|TRBJ1-4
CATSRRDTGSTNEKLFF
TGTGCCACCAGCAGACGAGATACAGGGTCCACTAATGAAAAACTGTTTTTT
>NA|TRBD1|TRBV13|TRBJ2-1
CASSLRDSQQFF
TGTGCCAGCAGTCTACGGGACAGTCAGCAGTTCTTC
>NA|TRBD2|TRBV7-2|TRBJ2-7
CASSPALGSGSPYEQYF
TGTGCCAGCAGCCCCGCCCTTGGGAGCGGGAGCCCCTACGAGCAGTACTTC
>NA|NA|TRBV30|TRBJ2-3
CAWRVVRARLYF
TGTGCCTGGAGAGTAGTCAGGGCCAGGCTGTATTTT
>NA|TRBD2|TRBV19|TRBJ2-1
CASSIDSSGSREQFF
TGTGCCAGTAGTATAGATTCTAGCGGGAGTCGTGAGCAGTTCTTC
>NA|NA|TRBV4-2|TRBJ1-2
CASSQGVGSSLGGYTF
TGTGCCAGCAGCCAAGGGGTTGGGTCCTCACTAGGCGGCTACACCTTC
>NA|NA|TRBV27|TRBJ1-4
CASSLTPGAQLELFF
TGTGCCAGCAGTCTAACCCCTGGAGCCCAGTTGGAACTGTTTTTT
>NA|NA|TRBV5-5|TRBJ2-3
CASSYYPYGGGADTQYF
TGTGCCAGCAGCTATTACCCATACGGTGGGGGCGCAGATACGCAGTATTTT
>once|NA|TRBV28|TRBJ1-5
CASSLRGLSSQNQPQHF
TGTGCCAGCAGTCTACGGGGGTTGAGTAGCCAAAATCAGCCCCAGCATTTT
>NA|NA|TRBV6-2/TRBV6-3|TRBJ2-3
CASSRTGLSTDTQYF
TGTGCCAGCAGCAGAACAGGGCTGAGCACAGATACGCAGTATTTT
>NA|NA|TRBV5-6|TRBJ1-5
CASSLLEEYQPQHF
TGTGCCAGCAGCTTGCTAGAGGAATATCAGCCCCAGCATTTT
>NA|NA|TRBV5-8|TRBJ1-5
CASSFGRGTSNQPQHF
TGTGCCAGCAGCTTCGGAAGGGGGACTAGCAATCAGCCCCAGCATTTT